This passage covers 29 T cell receptor beta chains from one sample sequenced in a study of blood T cell repertoires in COVID-19. Assay used: immunoSEQ multiplex PCR; TCRdb lists only in-frame clones, some missing. The table has 150,000 to 200,000 clones, around nine tenths seen once. Sequences were obtained from peripheral blood. The receptor source for this set is an older woman with COVID-19, enrolled during active disease.

The chain joins TRBV19 to TRBJ1-5; tentatively, D is TRBD1 (6 bases). This CDR3 contains 15 residues. Per the germline V gene, CDR1 is LNHDA and CDR2 is SQIVND (reference sequence). Trimming left V 7 bases short and J 2 bases short, with 15 bases between. The CDR3 nucleotides read TGTGCCAGTAAACAACAGGGACCTGGCAATCAGCCCCAGCATTTT. Translation gives CASKQQGPGNQPQHF.

The genes are TRBV27 and TRBJ1-5; D is possibly TRBD1 (6 bases). CDR3 length equals 14 residues. V was pared by 5 bases and J by 3 bases, with 11 bases between. CDR1 and CDR2 (germline): MNHEY, SMNVEV (reference sequence). The CDR3: CASSTNRDNQPQHF. The CDR3 DNA reads TGTGCCAGCAGTACAAACAGGGACAATCAGCCCCAGCATTTT.

The chain recombines TRBV30 with TRBJ2-2; 9 nucleotides line up with TRBD2. CDR3 length: 14 amino acids. With V trimmed by 3 bases and J by 6 bases, 5 bases remained unmatched. Per the germline V gene, CDR1 is GTSNPN and CDR2 is SVGIG (reference sequence). The chain's CDR3 is CAWRTSGLPGELFF. Here the CDR3 DNA reads TGTGCCTGGAGGACTAGCGGTCTACCCGGGGAGCTGTTTTTT.

V gene TRBV5-1 combines with J gene TRBJ2-1; 11 bases agree with TRBD2. J lost 10 bases, V lost 4 bases, and 10 bases had no gene match. CDR1 and CDR2 from the germline V gene are SGHRS and YFSETQ. The CDR3 is 15 residues long. CDR3 residues: CASSSLAGTSGEQFF. CDR3 in DNA: TGCGCCAGCAGCAGTCTTGCCGGGACTAGCGGAGAGCAGTTCTTC.

This clone appeared once. The chain joins TRBV28 to TRBJ2-7, with TRBD1 identical over 8 bases. Trimming removed 3 bases from V and 0 bases from J; junction bases left unmatched: 4. The CDR3 is 15 amino acids. Germline CDR1 is MDHEN and CDR2 is SYDVKM. CDR3 region: CASSFQGAHSYEQYF. The CDR3 bases are TGTGCCAGCAGTTTTCAGGGGGCACACTCCTACGAGCAGTACTTC.

The rearrangement uses TRBV10-3 and TRBJ2-7; 9 bases map to TRBD1. The V segment lost 3 bases and the J segment 0 bases; nucleotides outside the gene matches: 3. From germline, CDR1 is ENHRY and CDR2 SYGVKD. The CDR3 is made up of 15 amino acids. DNA of the CDR3: TGTGCCATCAGTGACGGGACAGGGCTCTCCTACGAGCAGTACTTC. Encoded protein: CAISDGTGLSYEQYF.

This chain uses TRBV5-5 with TRBJ1-3, with 7 positions matching TRBD1. J gave up 8 bases and V 4 bases, and 6 bases lay outside the gene matches. Per the germline V gene, CDR1 is SGHKS and CDR2 is YYEKEE (reference sequence). This CDR3 has 13 residues. In DNA, the CDR3 is TGTGCCAGCAGCGGGACAGATTTAGACACCATATATTTT. It codes for CASSGTDLDTIYF.

The chain employs TRBV30 and TRBJ1-1, with D perhaps matching TRBD1 (6 bases). Germline CDR1 reads GTSNPN; CDR2 reads SVGIG (reference sequence). The CDR3 sequence is 13 residues long. With 5 bases removed from V and 0 bases from J, the gap between germline ends came to 10 bases. The CDR3 DNA sequence: TGTGCCTGGGTGGGACAACTGAACACTGAAGCTTTCTTT. Its protein is CAWVGQLNTEAFF.

The CDR3 nucleotides are TGTGCCAGCAGTTTAGGTGGGGGCTCAGTTCACATTCAGTACTTC. Its protein is CASSLGGGSVHIQYF. The chain recombines TRBV27 with TRBJ2-4; the D gene is possibly TRBD1 (6 bases). V shed 2 bases and J shed 8 bases, with 16 bases lying between them. The CDR3 sequence is 15 residues long. CDR1 is MNHEY, CDR2 SMNVEV, per germline (reference sequence).

The chain links TRBV4-1 to TRBJ1-1; D remains ambiguous. The ends were cut back, 8 bases at V and 8 bases at J, with 9 bases in the middle. The CDR3 covers 10 residues. Germline assignment: CDR1 MGHRA and CDR2 YSYEKL. This CDR3 reads CASGGSEAFF. Written as DNA, the CDR3 is TGCGCCAGCGGCGGCTCCGAAGCTTTCTTT.

In its sample, this clone was seen once. This rearrangement joins TRBV6-5 to TRBJ2-7, with TRBD2 as a possible D gene (5 bases). The CDR3 totals 16 residues. The V end lost 0 bases, the J end lost 4 bases, and 16 bases lay between the germline ends. CDR1 and CDR2 (germline): MNHEY, SVGAGI. CDR3 protein: CASSYSAPGLNYEQYF. In DNA form, the CDR3 reads TGTGCCAGCAGTTACTCCGCTCCCGGACTTAATTACGAGCAGTACTTC.

V is TRBV27 and J is TRBJ2-7, with TRBD1 matching 12 bases. Germline values: CDR1 MNHEY, CDR2 SMNVEV (reference sequence). V dropped 0 bases and J dropped 2; count of bases not matched to a gene: 8. There are 18 residues in the CDR3. DNA for the CDR3: TGTGCCAGCAGTTTATCTGACGCCCGGGACAGGGGGCCCTACGAGCAGTACTTC. Residues: CASSLSDARDRGPYEQYF.

V is TRBV27 and J is TRBJ2-5; 8 bases fit TRBD1. The V and J ends lost 4 bases and 4 bases, in that order; junction bases with no gene match: 11. In germline, CDR1 is MNHEY, CDR2 SMNVEV (reference sequence). This CDR3 is 16 amino acids long. This CDR3 is CASSSIDRGGGETQYF. Written as DNA, the CDR3 is TGTGCCAGCAGTTCTATCGACAGGGGTGGGGGAGAGACCCAGTACTTC.

This chain links TRBV27 with TRBJ2-3; D is perhaps TRBD2 (6 bases). V was shortened by 5 bases and J by 8 bases, with 23 bases between the two germline ends. Germline V gene sequence: CDR1 MNHEY, CDR2 SMNVEV (reference sequence). CDR3 length: 16 residues. DNA for the CDR3: TGTGCCAGCAGTGCCCAGGGACTCATGGGCGCCGGTACGCAGTATTTT. Translated: CASSAQGLMGAGTQYF.

Comments on this clone: The sample holds other DNA sequences that translate to the same CDR3. The V call is TRBV18, the J call TRBJ2-5, with 8 bases aligning to TRBD1. The CDR3 extends over 14 amino acids. The germline V gene encodes CDR1 KGHSH and CDR2 LQKENI. With 2 bases clipped from V and 2 bases from J, the junction kept 1 base outside the gene matches. The CDR3 sequence is CASSPNRGQETQYF. The CDR3 DNA reads as TGTGCCAGCTCACCAAACAGGGGGCAAGAGACCCAGTACTTC.

V and J are TRBV4-1 and TRBJ2-3, with 9 nucleotides matching TRBD2. Looked up from germline, CDR1 is MGHRA and CDR2 is YSYEKL. The CDR3 is 17 amino acids. V was clipped by 0 bases and J by 4 bases; unmatched bases: 8. The CDR3, as DNA: TGCGCCAGCAGCCAAGATCCAGCGGGAGGTTCTGCAGATACGCAGTATTTT. This codes for CASSQDPAGGSADTQYF.

This chain joins TRBV27 and TRBJ2-7; D is perhaps TRBD2 (6 bases). Germline assignment: CDR1 MNHEY and CDR2 SMNVEV (reference sequence). This CDR3 is built from 15 residues. V shed 6 bases and J shed 3 bases, with 18 bases lying between them. CDR3 residues: CASRWGDAPFYEQYF. The CDR3 DNA reads as TGTGCCAGCAGGTGGGGGGATGCACCCTTCTACGAGCAGTACTTC.

A few counts support this clone. The chain combines TRBV5-6 with TRBJ1-4, with D perhaps matching TRBD1 (5 bases). Germline loops: CDR1 SGHDT, CDR2 YYEEEE. Between the trimmed V and J ends, which lost 4 bases and 7 bases, there was a span of 17 bases. The CDR3 length is 15 residues. CDR3 nucleotide sequence: TGTGCCAGCAGCCCGACCGGGACTATAAGTGAAAAACTGTTTTTT. It codes for CASSPTGTISEKLFF.

This chain joins TRBV4-3 and TRBJ2-3, with D possibly being TRBD1 (6 bases). This CDR3 region has 16 residues. Germline V gives CDR1 LGHNA, CDR2 YSLEER. The V end lost 0 bases, the J end lost 1 base, and 11 bases lay between the germline ends. CDR3: CASSQDPPGGTDTQYF. Written as DNA, the CDR3 is TGCGCCAGCAGCCAAGATCCGCCAGGGGGCACAGATACGCAGTATTTT.

The CDR3: CASSAGAGYGYTF. Here the CDR3 DNA reads TGTGCCAGCAGTGCAGGGGCGGGCTATGGCTACACCTTC. This sequence joins TRBV28 and TRBJ1-2, with D possibly matching TRBD1 (6 bases). Germline V gene data show CDR1 as MDHEN and CDR2 as SYDVKM. V gave up 5 bases and J gave up 4 bases, with 11 bases separating them. This CDR3 comprises 13 residues.

The rearrangement uses TRBV18 and TRBJ2-2; 7 positions agree with TRBD2. Per the germline V gene, CDR1 is KGHSH and CDR2 is LQKENI. V trimming: 0 bases; J trimming: 1 base; junction bases outside the gene matches: 2. This CDR3 region has 16 residues. Here the CDR3 reads CASSPPGRGNTGELFF. The CDR3 DNA reads as TGTGCCAGCTCACCACCGGGGAGGGGGAACACCGGGGAGCTGTTTTTT.

V and J are TRBV29-1 and TRBJ1-2, with D possibly TRBD1 on 6 matching bases. Germline V lookup: CDR1 SQVTM, CDR2 ANQGSEA. This CDR3 region has 14 residues. Trimming pared 3 bases from V and 3 bases from J, leaving 14 bases between. The CDR3 spells CSVEGTGSDYGYTF. The CDR3 DNA follows: TGCAGCGTTGAGGGTACAGGGTCGGACTATGGCTACACCTTC.

DNA of the CDR3: TGTGCCAGCAGCAACGACAGGGGAAATTTGCCCCAGCATTTT. It encodes CASSNDRGNLPQHF. V and J are TRBV6-6 and TRBJ1-5; 8 bases agree with TRBD1. J lost 9 bases, V lost 6 bases, and 10 bases had no gene match. Germline CDR1 is MNHNY and CDR2 is SVGAGI (reference sequence). CDR3 length: 14 amino acids.

The chain links TRBV6-1 to TRBJ1-3; weak D call: TRBD1 (5 bases). The V end lost 3 bases, the J end lost 2 bases, and 17 bases lay between the germline ends. The CDR3 extends over 17 amino acids. Germline V gives CDR1 MNHNS, CDR2 SASEGT. The CDR3 is CASSDITGSITGNTIYF. DNA for the CDR3: TGTGCCAGCAGTGATATAACAGGATCTATAACTGGAAACACCATATATTTT.

The chain employs TRBV19 and TRBJ1-3, with TRBD1 identical over 8 bases. Germline values: CDR1 LNHDA, CDR2 SQIVND (reference sequence). CDR3 size: 15 residues. V shed 5 bases, J shed 1 base, and the junction held 4 bases outside the gene matches. The CDR3 loop is CASSRGQVSGNTIYF. The CDR3 DNA reads as TGTGCCAGTAGTCGGGGACAGGTGTCTGGAAACACCATATATTTT.

This sequence joins TRBV21-1 and TRBJ1-5. TRBV21-1 is described as a pseudogene. This CDR3 has 14 amino acids. In DNA, the CDR3 is TGTGCCAGCAAGAGCTGCTTTAGCAATCAGCCCCAGCATTTT. Its translation: CASKSCFSNQPQHF.

This chain uses TRBV7-2 with TRBJ1-1, with TRBD1 matching over 9 bases. The CDR3 loop spans 14 amino acids. From germline, CDR1 is SGHTA and CDR2 FQGNSA. V was clipped by 5 bases and J by 4 bases; unmatched bases: 5. As DNA, the CDR3 is TGTGCCAGCAGCACAGGGGGCTTGGGCACTGAAGCTTTCTTT. This translates into CASSTGGLGTEAFF.

The chain couples TRBV5-1 to TRBJ2-1; a possible D gene is TRBD1 (5 bases). The CDR3 runs 18 residues. Germline CDR1 is SGHRS and CDR2 is YFSETQ. V was cut by 0 bases and J by 0 bases, with 16 bases left in between. CDR3 protein: CASSLVGLQMSSYNEQFF. CDR3 DNA: TGCGCCAGCAGCTTGGTGGGGCTGCAAATGAGCTCCTACAATGAGCAGTTCTTC.

J is TRBJ2-3 and V is TRBV5-1; weak D call: TRBD2 (5 bases). This CDR3 spans 17 amino acids. CDR1 and CDR2 (germline): SGHRS, YFSETQ. The V gene lost 5 bases and the J gene lost 0 bases, with 19 bases spanning the gap. The CDR3 nucleotides are TGCGCCAGCAGGGGGAACGGGTTTAGGACTAGCACAGATACGCAGTATTTT. It specifies CASRGNGFRTSTDTQYF.